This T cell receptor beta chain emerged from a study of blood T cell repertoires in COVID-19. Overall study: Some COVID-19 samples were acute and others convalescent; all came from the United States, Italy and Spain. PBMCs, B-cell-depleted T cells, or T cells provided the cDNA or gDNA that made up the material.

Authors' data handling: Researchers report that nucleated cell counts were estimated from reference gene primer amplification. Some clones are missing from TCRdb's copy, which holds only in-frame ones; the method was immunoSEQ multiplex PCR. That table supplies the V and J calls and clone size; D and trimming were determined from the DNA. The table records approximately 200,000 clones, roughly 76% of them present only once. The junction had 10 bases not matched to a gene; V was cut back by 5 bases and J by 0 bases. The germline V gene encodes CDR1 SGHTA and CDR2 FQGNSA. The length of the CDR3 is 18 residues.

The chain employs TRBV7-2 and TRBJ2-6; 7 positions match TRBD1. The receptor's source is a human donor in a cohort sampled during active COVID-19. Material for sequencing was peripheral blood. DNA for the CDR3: TGTGCCAGCAGCAGTCGGGACAGCGCAAACTCTGGGGCCAACGTCCTGACTTTC. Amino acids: CASSSRDSANSGANVLTF.